This T cell receptor beta chain was observed in a study of identical twins. Whole-study findings and limits: There were fewer insertions in abundant cord blood beta clonotypes, but memory repertoires showed no such pattern.

This clonotype has at least ten counts. Its antigen remains unidentified. Germline V gene data show CDR1 as SGDLS and CDR2 as YYNGEE. The CDR3 covers 14 residues. With 0 bases clipped from V and 3 bases from J, the junction kept 2 bases outside the gene matches. One entry per CDR3 protein, called by TCRdb with MiXCR from the 5' RACE reads. The sample gives approximately 590,000 distinct CDR3 sequences, 9.6% of which show up once; 2.5% to 3.5% is in the top ten. These sequences were also reported in another study, on yellow fever vaccine responses in identical twins.

The sequenced material came from PBMCs. The source of this sequence is a woman under 30 in good health. The J gene is TRBJ2-7, the V gene TRBV9; 8 bases fit TRBD1. CDR3 loop: CASSVAGQDYEQYF. CDR3 coding DNA: TGTGCCAGCAGCGTAGCGGGACAGGACTACGAGCAGTACTTC.